The next 16 T cell receptor beta chains were all read from a single sample in a study of cytomegalovirus exposure and HLA in healthy donors. The PCR had 60 Vbeta and 13 Jbeta primers. TCRdb keeps only in-frame clones here, not all; method: immunoSEQ multiplex PCR. The sample consists of around 150,000 clones, approximately 86% of them appearing once. The sequencing sample was made of PBMCs. These receptors all stem from a woman between 18 and 29 years old in good health and CMV-seronegative.

This sequence joins TRBV11-2 and TRBJ1-3; 8 nucleotides align to TRBD1. This CDR3 is 15 amino acids long. The J segment lost 2 bases and the V segment lost 5 bases, leaving 5 bases of the junction unmatched. Per the germline V gene, CDR1 is SGHAT and CDR2 is FQNNGV. The CDR3 region has the DNA TGTGCCAGCAGCCTAATACAGGGGGCTGGAAACACCATATATTTT. Amino acids: CASSLIQGAGNTIYF.

CDR3 loop: CASSGVGGDYGYTF. DNA of the CDR3: TGTGCCAGCAGTGGCGTAGGGGGTGACTATGGCTACACCTTC. The V call is TRBV2, the J call TRBJ1-2, with D possibly TRBD1 on 6 matching bases. There are 14 residues in the CDR3. CDR1 is SNHLY and CDR2 is FYNNEI in the germline V gene. With 4 bases removed from V and 3 bases from J, the gap between germline ends came to 12 bases.

The chain carries TRBV2 and TRBJ1-6, with D possibly TRBD1 on 6 matching bases. The V end lost 5 bases, the J end lost 7 bases, and 12 bases lay between the germline ends. Germline V gives CDR1 SNHLY, CDR2 FYNNEI. The CDR3 totals 14 residues. CDR3 in amino acids: CASSWDTANSPLHF. Written as DNA, the CDR3 is TGTGCCAGCAGTTGGGACACTGCCAATTCACCCCTCCACTTT.

This clone was found once. The chain combines TRBV5-1 with TRBJ2-6; 8 bases match TRBD1. The germline V gene has CDR1 SGHRS and CDR2 YFSETQ. The V and J ends lost 5 bases and 2 bases, in that order; junction bases with no gene match: 9. The CDR3 is 17 amino acids. The CDR3 loop reads CASRRTGNAAGANVLTF. For the CDR3, the DNA is TGCGCCAGCAGACGGACAGGGAACGCGGCTGGGGCCAACGTCCTGACTTTC. Using reference TRBV5-1 and TRBJ2-6 for the parts outside the CDR3, the full variable domain is KAGVTQTPRYLIKTRGQQVTLSCSPISGHRSVSWYQQTPGQGLQFLFEYFSETQRNKGNFPGRFSGRQFSNSRSEMNVSTLELGDSALYLCASRRTGNAAGANVLTFGAGSRLTVL.

The V and J genes are TRBV2 and TRBJ2-2; 11 bases align to TRBD2. V was pared by 6 bases and J by 1 base, with 7 bases of the junction left unmatched. The CDR3 is 17 amino acids. CDR1 is SNHLY, CDR2 FYNNEI, per germline. CDR3 DNA: TGTGCCAGCAGCCACGATAGCGGGGGGGAGAACACCGGGGAGCTGTTTTTT. Protein: CASSHDSGGENTGELFF.

The chain is built from TRBV5-1 and TRBJ2-7; D possibly corresponds to TRBD1 (7 bases). Trimming took 4 bases from V and 6 from J, leaving 20 bases between them. This CDR3 spans 15 amino acids. Per germline, CDR1 SGHRS and CDR2 YFSETQ. The CDR3 region has the DNA TGCGCCAGCAGCCCGACAGGGTCGGGGGCCTCCGAGCAGTACTTC. It codes for CASSPTGSGASEQYF.

For this clone: The same CDR3 can be traced to other DNA sequences in this sample. The chain uses TRBV4-2 and TRBJ2-6; 7 nucleotides match TRBD1. The J segment lost 2 bases and the V segment lost 0 bases, leaving 1 base of the junction unmatched. This CDR3 comprises 16 residues. Germline V gene lookup returns CDR1 LGHNA and CDR2 YNFKEQ. The CDR3 DNA reads as TGTGCCAGCAGCCAAGAGCAGGGGGCTGGGGCCAACGTCCTGACTTTC. This translates into CASSQEQGAGANVLTF.

In nucleotides, the CDR3 is TGCGCCAGCAGCTGGGGTGGGACAGGGGGAGAGACCCAGTACTTC. It specifies CASSWGGTGGETQYF. This chain links TRBV5-1 with TRBJ2-5; 11 bases align to TRBD1. Germline CDR1 reads SGHRS; CDR2 reads YFSETQ. The junction had 5 bases not matched to a gene; V was cut back by 3 bases and J by 4 bases. This CDR3 comprises 15 residues.

The CDR3 is CASSLDTGGRKTQYF. DNA for the CDR3: TGTGCCAGCAGCTTGGACACAGGGGGCCGTAAGACCCAGTACTTC. J is TRBJ2-5 and V is TRBV5-4; TRBD1 matches at 9 bases. CDR3 length: 15 amino acids. V lost 0 bases, J lost 6 bases, and 6 bases stayed unmatched. The germline CDR1 and CDR2 sequences are SGHNT and YYREEE (reference sequence).

The CDR3 DNA reads as TGTGCCAGCAGCCTGCTCCCGGGGACAGGGGGTTACAATGAGCAGTTCTTC. Its translation is CASSLLPGTGGYNEQFF. The chain is built from TRBV5-4 and TRBJ2-1; 11 bases match TRBD1. This CDR3 has 17 amino acids. The ends lost 4 bases at V and 4 bases at J; junction bases unmatched: 10. Germline V lookup: CDR1 SGHNT, CDR2 YYREEE (reference sequence).

The chain has TRBV19 and TRBJ2-2, with 8 bases lining up with TRBD2. This CDR3 is 14 amino acids long. The germline CDR1 and CDR2 sequences are LNHDA and SQIVND (reference sequence). J was trimmed by 6 bases and V by 5 bases; bases with no gene match: 5. For the CDR3, the DNA is TGTGCCAGTAGTCCGACCGGGGGGGCCGGGGAGCTGTTTTTT. It translates to CASSPTGGAGELFF.

This clone has a handful of counts. The chain couples TRBV6-1 to TRBJ1-6; 8 bases map to TRBD1. This CDR3 region has 13 residues. Germline values: CDR1 MNHNS, CDR2 SASEGT. J was trimmed by 7 bases and V by 7 bases; bases with no gene match: 3. CDR3 nucleotide sequence: TGTGCCAGCATTTGGACAGGGAATTCACCCCTCCACTTT. This gives the protein CASIWTGNSPLHF.

The chain links TRBV10-3 to TRBJ2-7; 7 positions match TRBD2. There are 16 residues in the CDR3. CDR1 is ENHRY and CDR2 is SYGVKD in the germline V gene. J was trimmed by 0 bases and V by 4 bases; bases with no gene match: 9. The CDR3 spells CAISVGTTASSYEQYF. The CDR3 region has the DNA TGTGCCATCAGTGTCGGGACTACCGCCTCCTCCTACGAGCAGTACTTC.

The V gene is TRBV27, the J gene TRBJ2-5; 9 bases align to TRBD1. Germline CDR1 reads MNHEY; CDR2 reads SMNVEV (reference sequence). The CDR3 has 15 amino acids. Germline trimming cut 2 bases from V and 5 bases from J; bases unmatched to any gene: 6. The CDR3 nucleotides read TGTGCCAGCAGTTTAATCCAGGGGACAGGGGAGACCCAGTACTTC. Protein product: CASSLIQGTGETQYF.

The chain uses TRBV19 and TRBJ1-2; 12 bases match TRBD1. With 1 base clipped from V and 3 bases from J, the junction kept 3 bases outside the gene matches. The V gene's germline CDR1 is LNHDA and CDR2 SQIVND (reference sequence). CDR3 length: 16 residues. The CDR3 DNA follows: TGTGCCAGTAGTATAGTCGGGACAGGGGGCGACTATGGCTACACCTTC. As protein: CASSIVGTGGDYGYTF.

The chain uses TRBV6-5 and TRBJ2-5; 8 nucleotides match TRBD2. TRBJ2-7 explains the end of the DNA better; the J call may be wrong. The CDR3 has 14 amino acids. Looked up from germline, CDR1 is MNHEY and CDR2 is SVGAGI. CDR3 sequence reads: CASSYGGRLTEQYF. CDR3 nucleotides: TGTGCCAGCAGTTACGGCGGGAGGCTTACCGAGCAGTACTTC.